The next 7 T cell receptor beta chains were all read from a single sample in a study of blood T cell repertoires in COVID-19. The repertoire was sequenced with immunoSEQ multiplex PCR; TCRdb's copy has only in-frame clones and lacks some. The sample lists 42,000 or so clones, 88% occurring once. Sequencing was done on a sample of peripheral blood. The source of these receptors is a human donor in a cohort sampled during active COVID-19.

The CDR3 reads CASSLSNYQETQYF. The CDR3 DNA sequence: TGTGCCAGCAGTTTATCTAACTACCAAGAGACCCAGTACTTC. V and J are TRBV27 and TRBJ2-5; D not resolved. V lost 0 bases and J lost 0, with 5 bases in between. CDR1 is MNHEY and CDR2 is SMNVEV in the germline V gene (reference sequence). The CDR3 length is 14 residues.

This clone appeared a single time. The chain uses TRBV10-2 and TRBJ2-7, with D possibly matching TRBD2 (5 bases). V lost 4 bases and J lost 3, with 22 bases in between. CDR1 is WSHSY and CDR2 is SAAADI in the germline V gene. This CDR3 is built from 17 residues. The CDR3 spells CASSVLAEGTLNYEQYF. CDR3 nucleotides: TGCGCCAGCAGTGTTTTGGCAGAGGGCACCTTAAACTACGAGCAGTACTTC.

V is TRBV7-8 and J is TRBJ2-3, with TRBD2 matching 10 bases. The V gene end was trimmed by 2 bases and the J gene end by 5 bases; junction bases not matched to a gene: 4. The CDR3 has 15 residues. CDR1 is SGHVS and CDR2 is FQNEAQ in the germline V gene. The CDR3 sequence is CASSLTSGVRDTQYF. The CDR3 DNA follows: TGTGCCAGCAGCTTAACTAGCGGGGTTAGAGATACGCAGTATTTT.

The chain uses TRBV7-8 and TRBJ1-5; D possibly corresponds to TRBD1 (5 bases). CDR3 length equals 14 residues. CDR1 and CDR2 from the germline V gene are SGHVS and FQNEAQ. V was pared by 4 bases and J by 6 bases, with 13 bases between. This chain's CDR3 is CASSSIGGVQPQHF. The CDR3, as DNA: TGTGCCAGCAGCTCAATCGGGGGGGTTCAGCCCCAGCATTTT.

The CDR3 reads CASSDPDSRDTQYF. Written as DNA, the CDR3 is TGCGCCAGCAGTGACCCGGACAGTCGAGATACGCAGTATTTT. This chain joins TRBV10-1 and TRBJ2-3; the D gene is possibly TRBD1 (6 bases). The CDR3 sequence is 14 residues long. V lost 3 bases and J 5 bases, leaving 12 bases between the germline ends. Germline V gene lookup returns CDR1 WNHNN and CDR2 SYGVQD (reference sequence).

The V and J genes are TRBV6-5 and TRBJ1-6, with D perhaps TRBD1 (6 bases). CDR3 size: 13 residues. The germline CDR1 and CDR2 sequences are MNHEY and SVGAGI. V lost 6 bases and J 4 bases, leaving 7 bases between the germline ends. The CDR3 is CASRDSYNSPLHF. In nucleotides, the CDR3 is TGTGCCAGCAGGGACAGTTATAATTCACCCCTCCACTTT.

The CDR3 sequence is CASSKEGACIRYQETQYF. Written as DNA, the CDR3 is TGTGCCAGCAGCAAGGAGGGGGCCTGCATAAGGTACCAAGAGACCCAGTACTTC. The chain has TRBV21-1 and TRBJ2-5; the table's TRBD1 call for D was not verified on the DNA. TRBV21-1 constitutes a pseudogene. This CDR3 spans 18 amino acids.